One and the same sample provided the 31 T cell receptor beta chains below, sequenced in a study of early T cells in non-severe SARS-CoV-2 infection. One entry per CDR3 protein results from TCRdb running MiXCR on the 5' RACE reads. The repertoire consists of tens of thousands of distinct CDR3 sequences, with roughly 4.7% occurring once and the leading ten covering around 4%. The source material was whole blood. These receptors came from an adult who was a healthcare worker with PCR-confirmed SARS-CoV-2 infection or an uninfected control (not recorded which).

This clonotype was seen at least ten times. This chain uses TRBV27 with TRBJ2-1; TRBD2 matches at 14 bases. The CDR3 is made up of 16 amino acids. The V and J ends lost 2 bases and 7 bases, in that order; junction bases with no gene match: 4. Per germline, CDR1 MNHEY and CDR2 SMNVEV (reference sequence). CDR3 nucleotide sequence: TGTGCCAGCAGTTTACGGACTAGCGGGGGGAGGAATGAGCAGTTCTTC. It yields the protein CASSLRTSGGRNEQFF.

This clonotype has ten or more counts. CDR3 residues: CAISEGTVYNSPLHF. The CDR3 DNA reads as TGTGCCATCAGTGAAGGGACTGTCTATAATTCACCCCTCCACTTT. The chain has TRBV10-3 and TRBJ1-6, with a tentative D call TRBD1 (5 bases). The V and J ends lost 3 bases and 3 bases respectively, with 9 bases between them. The CDR3 length is 15 residues. Per the germline V gene, CDR1 is ENHRY and CDR2 is SYGVKD.

This clonotype rates as medium-sized. This chain links TRBV6-5 with TRBJ1-2; D perhaps matches TRBD1 (5 bases). The CDR3 consists of 13 residues. Germline assignment: CDR1 MNHEY and CDR2 SVGAGI. V was clipped by 2 bases and J by 8 bases, with 12 bases between them. CDR3 region: CASSYGREEGYTF. As DNA, the CDR3 is TGTGCCAGCAGTTACGGCAGGGAGGAAGGCTACACCTTC.

This clonotype was seen ten or more times. The V and J genes are TRBV6-6 and TRBJ2-5; D might be TRBD1 (5 bases). The germline CDR1 and CDR2 sequences are MNHNY and SVGAGI (reference sequence). The CDR3 loop spans 13 amino acids. V lost 6 bases to trimming and J lost 4 bases, with 12 bases between them. The CDR3, as DNA: TGTGCCAGCAGGCCCCGCAGGGTAGAGACCCAGTACTTC. Amino acids: CASRPRRVETQYF.

The sample holds many counts of this clonotype. The chain employs TRBV29-1 and TRBJ2-7, with 11 bases matching TRBD1. The CDR3 runs 13 residues. J lost 6 bases, V lost 3 bases, and 4 bases had no gene match. The germline CDR1 and CDR2 sequences are SQVTM and ANQGSEA. The CDR3 loop reads CSVEAGTGGEQYF. The CDR3 DNA reads as TGCAGCGTTGAGGCCGGGACAGGGGGCGAGCAGTACTTC.

This clonotype occurred many times. V gene TRBV7-9 combines with J gene TRBJ2-7; TRBD2 might be the D (7 bases). CDR1 is SEHNR, CDR2 FQNEAQ, per germline (reference sequence). The V and J ends lost 4 bases and 6 bases respectively, with 19 bases between them. The CDR3 contains 15 residues. CDR3 region: CASSSWGGGVAEQYF. The CDR3 nucleotides read TGTGCCAGCAGCTCTTGGGGGGGCGGTGTAGCCGAGCAGTACTTC.

This clonotype was seen only a few times. V and J are TRBV11-2 and TRBJ1-5; perhaps TRBD1 as D (5 bases). Germline V gene data show CDR1 as SGHAT and CDR2 as FQNNGV. This CDR3 contains 14 residues. The ends were cut back, 3 bases at V and 7 bases at J, with 13 bases in the middle. CDR3 nucleotides: TGTGCCAGCAGCTTCGGGGGGGTGTTACAGCCCCAGCATTTT. Protein sequence: CASSFGGVLQPQHF.

This clonotype was counted ten times or more. V and J are TRBV11-2 and TRBJ2-5; 10 bases fit TRBD2. Germline CDR1 and CDR2: SGHAT and FQNNGV. The CDR3 contains 15 residues. V dropped 7 bases and J dropped 7; count of bases not matched to a gene: 12. The CDR3 loop reads CASTRSGLAGGTQYF. CDR3 DNA sequence: TGTGCCAGCACCCGAAGTGGGTTAGCGGGGGGGACCCAGTACTTC. Full variable domain (remainder filled in from reference TRBV11-2 and TRBJ2-5): EAGVAQSPRYKIIEKRQSVAFWCNPISGHATLYWYQQILGQGPKLLIQFQNNGVVDDSQLPKDRFSAERLKGVDSTLKIQPAKLEDSAVYLCASTRSGLAGGTQYFGPGTRLLVL.

This clonotype was found many times. The chain's CDR3 is CATSDTGSHGYTF. DNA of the CDR3: TGTGCCACCAGTGATACAGGGTCGCATGGCTACACCTTC. The chain links TRBV24-1 to TRBJ1-2; D is possibly TRBD1 (6 bases). Trimming shortened V by 3 bases and J by 6 bases, and 10 bases separated the two germline ends. Germline V gives CDR1 KGHDR, CDR2 SFDVKD. CDR3 size: 13 residues.

This clonotype was detected many times. The chain carries TRBV2 and TRBJ2-5; tentatively, D is TRBD1 (5 bases). CDR3 size: 15 residues. V gave up 5 bases and J gave up 5 bases, with 18 bases separating them. Germline values: CDR1 SNHLY, CDR2 FYNNEI. In DNA form, the CDR3 reads TGTGCCAGCAGTAGTTTGACAGTCTGGTCGGAGACCCAGTACTTC. It encodes CASSSLTVWSETQYF.

The chain couples TRBV13 to TRBJ2-1, with D uncertain. CDR1 PRHDT and CDR2 FYEKMQ come from the germline V gene (reference sequence). V dropped 4 bases and J dropped 1 base, with 20 bases sitting between them. The CDR3 sequence is 18 residues long. The CDR3 DNA reads TGTGCCAGCAGCTCTCTTTCGGAAACCCTTTGGTCCTACAATGAGCAGTTCTTC. Its protein product is CASSSLSETLWSYNEQFF.

The chain links TRBV7-9 to TRBJ1-5; no firm D call. The length of the CDR3 is 16 residues. The germline CDR1 and CDR2 sequences are SEHNR and FQNEAQ (reference sequence). V dropped 1 base and J dropped 5 bases, with 15 bases sitting between them. The DNA for the CDR3 is TGTGCCAGCAGCTTAGTGGGAGGGAACTGGGATCAGCCCCAGCATTTT. Its protein is CASSLVGGNWDQPQHF.

This clonotype was counted at least ten times. This chain uses TRBV28 with TRBJ2-3, with 9 bases matching TRBD2. The CDR3 is 16 amino acids. The V gene's germline CDR1 is MDHEN and CDR2 SYDVKM. V dropped 3 bases and J dropped 2; count of bases not matched to a gene: 6. The CDR3 sequence: CASSFGSGGLTDTQYF. The CDR3 DNA reads TGTGCCAGCAGTTTCGGTAGCGGGGGACTCACAGATACGCAGTATTTT. Using reference TRBV28 and TRBJ2-3 for the parts outside the CDR3, the full variable domain is DVKVTQSSRYLVKRTGEKVFLECVQDMDHENMFWYRQDPGLGLRLIYFSYDVKMKEKGDIPEGYSVSREKKERFSLILESASTNQTSMYLCASSFGSGGLTDTQYFGPGTRLTVL.

This clonotype was detected ten times or more. This chain joins TRBV19 and TRBJ1-1; D is perhaps TRBD1 (5 bases). Germline assignment: CDR1 LNHDA and CDR2 SQIVND (reference sequence). Between the trimmed V and J ends, which lost 5 bases and 4 bases, there was a span of 8 bases. This CDR3 region has 12 residues. The CDR3 DNA sequence: TGTGCCAGTAGTCAGGGAGGCACTGAAGCTTTCTTT. Translation gives CASSQGGTEAFF.

This clonotype has a count of ten or more. The chain uses TRBV20-1 and TRBJ2-3; D is unresolved. The CDR3 length is 15 residues. V was shortened by 3 bases and J by 2 bases, with 15 bases between the two germline ends. Germline-derived CDR1 and CDR2 are DFQATT and SNEGSKA (reference sequence). CDR3 bases: TGCAGTGCTAGCTTAGGTGTCCCTACCACAGATACGCAGTATTTT. This translates into CSASLGVPTTDTQYF.

The sample holds many counts of this clonotype. This chain links TRBV19 with TRBJ1-2; D gene unclear. Trimming left V 3 bases short and J 0 bases short, with 14 bases between. CDR1 LNHDA and CDR2 SQIVND come from the germline V gene (reference sequence). The CDR3 is 16 amino acids. The CDR3 sequence is CASSIVAGRANYGYTF. The CDR3 nucleotides are TGTGCCAGTAGTATCGTTGCGGGAAGAGCTAACTATGGCTACACCTTC.

This clonotype showed up many times. The chain has TRBV7-2 and TRBJ1-1; a possible D gene is TRBD1 (5 bases). Germline V CDR1 and CDR2: SGHTA, FQGNSA. CDR3 length equals 15 residues. V shed 2 bases and J shed 5 bases, with 15 bases lying between them. The CDR3: CASSLQGYGITEAFF. The CDR3 DNA reads TGTGCCAGCAGCTTACAGGGTTACGGAATAACTGAAGCTTTCTTT.

This clonotype was seen ten or more times. This rearrangement joins TRBV6-6 to TRBJ1-1; D is ambiguous. Germline-derived CDR1 and CDR2 are MNHNY and SVGAGI (reference sequence). This CDR3 has 14 residues. Trimming left V 6 bases short and J 0 bases short, with 11 bases between. This CDR3 reads CASRRPDMNTEAFF. CDR3 coding DNA: TGTGCCAGCAGACGCCCCGACATGAACACTGAAGCTTTCTTT.

This clonotype was counted a few times. The chain couples TRBV5-1 to TRBJ2-1; tentatively, D is TRBD1 or TRBD2 (5 bases each). The CDR3 totals 14 residues. V dropped 4 bases and J dropped 4 bases, with 12 bases sitting between them. Germline assignment: CDR1 SGHRS and CDR2 YFSETQ. The CDR3 nucleotides read TGCGCCAGCAGCATAGGGACGACGTACAATGAGCAGTTCTTC. As protein: CASSIGTTYNEQFF.

Regarding this clonotype: A much larger clone differs from this one at a single base, so this may be a read error. V gene TRBV5-5 combines with J gene TRBJ1-2; D remains unclear. The germline V gene has CDR1 SGHKS and CDR2 YYEKEE (reference sequence). The CDR3 is made up of 16 amino acids. V gave up 6 bases and J gave up 5 bases, with 23 bases separating them. CDR3 loop: CASNFPARQAHYGYTF. The CDR3 nucleotides are TGTGCCAGCAACTTTCCGGCCCGCCAAGCCCATTATGGCTACACCTTC.

The rearrangement uses TRBV10-1 and TRBJ1-6; D is unresolved. V shed 3 bases and J shed 7 bases, with 13 bases lying between them. Germline CDR1 is WNHNN and CDR2 is SYGVQD (reference sequence). This CDR3 has 15 amino acids. The CDR3 region is CASSDPRRPNSPLHF. DNA for the CDR3: TGCGCCAGCAGTGACCCCCGACGACCGAATTCACCCCTCCACTTT.

In its sample, this clonotype was seen many times. This chain joins TRBV13 and TRBJ2-7; D not resolved. This CDR3 contains 11 residues. CDR1 is PRHDT, CDR2 FYEKMQ, per germline (reference sequence). With 2 bases removed from V and 3 bases from J, the gap between germline ends came to 2 bases. CDR3 nucleotide sequence: TGTGCCAGCAGCTTAATCTACGAGCAGTACTTC. It codes for CASSLIYEQYF.

This clonotype appeared many times. The CDR3 protein is CSVVGLAGGHSYNEQFF. The CDR3 DNA reads as TGCAGCGTTGTCGGACTAGCGGGGGGACACTCCTACAATGAGCAGTTCTTC. The gene calls are TRBV29-1 and TRBJ2-1, with TRBD2 matching over 14 bases. Looked up from germline, CDR1 is SQVTM and CDR2 is ANQGSEA. The J segment lost 0 bases and the V segment lost 4 bases, leaving 5 bases of the junction unmatched. The CDR3 covers 17 residues.

This clonotype was seen at least ten times. The rearrangement joins TRBV30 to TRBJ2-1, with 10 bases lining up with TRBD2. Germline V gene sequence: CDR1 GTSNPN, CDR2 SVGIG (reference sequence). The V gene end was trimmed by 7 bases and the J gene end by 7 bases; junction bases not matched to a gene: 4. This CDR3 spans 12 amino acids. The CDR3 bases are TGTGCCTCTAGCGGGGGAAGGAATGAGCAGTTCTTC. Residues: CASSGGRNEQFF.

This clonotype showed up many times. This chain uses TRBV3-1 with TRBJ2-7; weak D call: TRBD1 (5 bases). CDR1 and CDR2 (germline): LGHDT, YNNKEL (reference sequence). V lost 1 base, J lost 0 bases, and 10 bases lay in between. The CDR3 length is 15 residues. This CDR3 reads CASSQGRQPSYEQYF. The CDR3 DNA follows: TGTGCCAGCAGCCAAGGTAGACAGCCCTCCTACGAGCAGTACTTC.

This clonotype was observed many times. The chain has TRBV5-1 and TRBJ2-1; the D gene could be TRBD1 or TRBD2 (5 bases each). The ends were cut back, 3 bases at V and 0 bases at J, with 10 bases in the middle. The CDR3 spans 15 residues. CDR1 is SGHRS, CDR2 YFSETQ, per germline. The CDR3 sequence is CASSSGTGSYNEQFF. The DNA for the CDR3 is TGCGCCAGCAGCTCCGGGACGGGCTCCTACAATGAGCAGTTCTTC.

This chain links TRBV28 with TRBJ2-7; 7 bases are a match to TRBD1. This CDR3 contains 15 residues. The V gene's germline CDR1 is MDHEN and CDR2 SYDVKM. V trimming: 11 bases; J trimming: 4 bases; junction bases outside the gene matches: 17. The DNA for the CDR3 is TGTGCCTGCACCCGGGACAGCCGTTCTCTTTACGAGCAGTACTTC. The encoded protein is CACTRDSRSLYEQYF.

This clonotype was counted between two and nine times. The chain carries TRBV6-1 and TRBJ2-5; 9 bases agree with TRBD2. From germline, CDR1 is MNHNS and CDR2 SASEGT. The ends lost 10 bases at V and 5 bases at J; junction bases unmatched: 11. This CDR3 has 14 amino acids. CDR3 sequence: CATLPGLAHETQYF. The CDR3 DNA reads as TGTGCCACCCTACCGGGACTAGCCCACGAGACCCAGTACTTC.

There are many counts of this clonotype. The chain combines TRBV7-2 with TRBJ2-3; the match to TRBD2 covers 9 bases. J was trimmed by 1 base and V by 6 bases; bases with no gene match: 5. Germline-derived CDR1 and CDR2 are SGHTA and FQGNSA. This CDR3 comprises 15 residues. As DNA, the CDR3 is TGTGCCAGCAGACCCAGGACTAGCGGCACAGATACGCAGTATTTT. Protein sequence: CASRPRTSGTDTQYF.

The chain couples TRBV19 to TRBJ2-1, with 7 positions matching TRBD2. Germline V gives CDR1 LNHDA, CDR2 SQIVND (reference sequence). The CDR3 totals 14 residues. The J segment lost 4 bases and the V segment lost 5 bases, leaving 5 bases of the junction unmatched. CDR3 protein: CASSLTGGYNEQFF. The CDR3 DNA reads TGTGCCAGTAGTTTGACGGGGGGTTACAATGAGCAGTTCTTC.

This clonotype was observed many times. The V and J genes are TRBV13 and TRBJ1-4; 8 bases align to TRBD1. This CDR3 has 16 amino acids. Germline V gene sequence: CDR1 PRHDT, CDR2 FYEKMQ (reference sequence). The junction had 12 bases not matched to a gene; V was cut back by 5 bases and J by 7 bases. Here the CDR3 DNA reads TGTGCCAGCAGCCCATATGACAGGGGAGGTGGTGAAAAACTGTTTTTT. Protein product: CASSPYDRGGGEKLFF.